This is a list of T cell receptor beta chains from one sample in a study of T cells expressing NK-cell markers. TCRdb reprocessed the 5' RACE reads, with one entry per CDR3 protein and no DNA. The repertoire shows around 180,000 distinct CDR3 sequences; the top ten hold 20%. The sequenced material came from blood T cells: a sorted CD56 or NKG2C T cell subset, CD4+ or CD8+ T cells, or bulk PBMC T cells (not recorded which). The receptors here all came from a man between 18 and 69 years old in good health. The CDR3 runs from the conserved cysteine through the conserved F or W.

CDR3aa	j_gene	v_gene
CASSVARGQGLETQYF	TRBJ2-5	TRBV9
CASSIGAGGLDEQFF	TRBJ2-1	TRBV2
CASSLWGEPYEQYF	TRBJ2-7	TRBV5-5
CASTPGGGKETQYF	TRBJ2-5	TRBV28
CASSLAVGGQETQYF	TRBJ2-5	TRBV7-7
CSVASWRGTGELFF	TRBJ2-2	TRBV29-1
CSVDGLTGGNEQYF	TRBJ2-7	TRBV29-1
CASTTAQNFNEQFF	TRBJ2-1	TRBV5-1
CASSLPAANNEQFF	TRBJ2-1	TRBV11-3
CASSIVGARGNEQFF	TRBJ2-1	TRBV19
CASGISYNSPLHF	TRBJ1-6	TRBV25-1